These 14 T cell receptor beta chains originate from one sample sequenced in a study of T cell repertoires in cytomegalovirus infection. TCRdb reanalysed the reads using MiXCR and keeps one entry per CDR3 protein. The data hold roughly 990,000 distinct CDR3 sequences, with 25% to 40% observed a single time. No antigen is known for these receptors. This specimen consisted of cultured CD8+ T cells from PBMCs, obtained from culture after CMV antigen stimulation. The receptors were gathered from a human donor in good health (CMV status not recorded). Some clones in this sample may be carry-over from other donors' samples.

The V and J genes are TRBV20-1 and TRBJ1-2; D uncertain. The CDR3 has 13 amino acids. V shed 0 bases and J shed 6 bases, with 11 bases lying between them. Germline CDR1 DFQATT, CDR2 SNEGSKA (reference sequence). CDR3 coding DNA: TGCAGTGCTAGAGACTTGGAAGGAAATGGCTACACCTTC. The encoded protein is CSARDLEGNGYTF.

The CDR3 loop is CASSEVVNKYV. The CDR3 DNA follows: TGTGCCAGCAGTGAAGTGGTCAACAAGTACGTC. This chain uses TRBV2 with TRBJ2-7; D remains unclear. CDR1 is SNHLY and CDR2 is FYNNEI in the germline V gene. V was clipped by 1 base and J by 11 bases, with 9 bases between them. This CDR3 contains 11 residues.

Details on this clonotype: The junction shows a germline mismatch at one end, possibly a read error. The rearrangement links TRBV7-9 to TRBJ1-4; no clear D gene. Germline CDR1 is SEHNR and CDR2 is FQNEAQ (reference sequence). This CDR3 region has 10 residues. The CDR3 sequence is CPSSSSKLFF. Written as DNA, the CDR3 is TGTCCCAGCAGCTCCTCAAAACTGTTTTTT. The full variable domain, with the rest looked up from reference TRBV7-9 and TRBJ1-4, is DTGVSQNPRHKITKRGQNVTFRCDPISEHNRLYWYRQTLGQGPEFLTYFQNEAQLEKSRLLSDRFSAERPKGSFSTLEIQRTEQGDSAMYLCPSSSSKLFFGSGTQLSVL.

At least ten counts were recorded for this clonotype. The rearrangement uses TRBV7-2 and TRBJ1-5, with 10 bases matching TRBD1. Trimming took 5 bases from V and 5 from J; bases not matched to a gene: 3. CDR3 length: 14 amino acids. The germline CDR1 and CDR2 sequences are SGHTA and FQGNSA. CDR3: CASSRDRGHQPQHF. The CDR3, as DNA: TGTGCCAGCAGCAGGGACAGGGGACATCAGCCCCAGCATTTT. The full variable domain, with the rest looked up from reference TRBV7-2 and TRBJ1-5, is GAGVSQSPSNKVTEKGKDVELRCDPISGHTALYWYRQSLGQGLEFLIYFQGNSAPDKSGLPSDRFSAERTGGSVSTLTIQRTQQEDSAVYLCASSRDRGHQPQHFGDGTRLSIL.

This chain connects TRBV4-1 to TRBJ2-1; 7 positions match TRBD1. Germline CDR1 MGHRA, CDR2 YSYEKL. The CDR3 consists of 15 residues. V was pared by 5 bases and J by 1 base, with 5 bases of the junction left unmatched. This chain's CDR3 is CASSYRQGSYNEQFF. The CDR3 DNA follows: TGCGCCAGCAGCTACAGACAGGGTTCCTACAATGAGCAGTTCTTC.

The chain carries TRBV10-3 and TRBJ2-1, with 9 bases lining up with TRBD2. V lost 8 bases to trimming and J lost 0 bases; unmatched junction nucleotides: 11. The CDR3 is 17 amino acids. Germline CDR1 is ENHRY and CDR2 is SYGVKD. The CDR3 protein is CAIAPSLAGSSYNEQFF. CDR3 coding DNA: TGTGCCATCGCTCCCAGCCTAGCGGGGTCCTCCTACAATGAGCAGTTCTTC.

This clonotype was detected a few times. The gene calls are TRBV5-1 and TRBJ2-3; 12 bases align to TRBD2. This CDR3 contains 20 residues. Trimming took 4 bases from V and 2 from J; bases not matched to a gene: 17. The germline gives CDR1 SGHRS, CDR2 YFSETQ. In nucleotides, the CDR3 is TGCGCCAGCAGCCCCCGACTAGCGGGGGCCCTGGAGGGGTACACAGATACGCAGTATTTT. Translating gives CASSPRLAGALEGYTDTQYF.

The chain joins TRBV10-3 to TRBJ1-6; D ambiguous. The CDR3 sequence is 13 residues long. The germline CDR1 and CDR2 sequences are ENHRY and SYGVKD. V dropped 7 bases and J dropped 10 bases, with 14 bases sitting between them. The CDR3 DNA reads TGTGCCATCAAAGAGGGATCCGGGTCACCCCTCCACTTT. This encodes CAIKEGSGSPLHF.

This clonotype showed up just a few times. The chain couples TRBV6-1 to TRBJ2-7; possible D gene TRBD1, 6 bases. The CDR3 runs to 12 residues. The V end was cut by 5 bases, the J end by 6 bases, with 11 bases between. The germline gives CDR1 MNHNS, CDR2 SASEGT. CDR3 in DNA: TGTGCCAGCAGTTCCACAGGGTTCGAGCAGTACTTC. Translating it yields CASSSTGFEQYF.

This clonotype was found a few times. The rearrangement uses TRBV6-7 and TRBJ1-5; maybe TRBD1 (5 bases). TRBV6-7 is labeled an ORF, and its function is uncertain. CDR3 length: 15 residues. V was trimmed by 2 bases and J by 8 bases, leaving 16 bases between them. The CDR3 DNA reads TGTGCCAGCAGTTACAAGGTTAGGGGTGTGGAGCCCCAGCATTTT. It specifies CASSYKVRGVEPQHF.

The V gene is TRBV20-1, the J gene TRBJ2-1; 9 positions match TRBD2. The J segment lost 10 bases and the V segment lost 0 bases, leaving 13 bases of the junction unmatched. CDR3 size: 16 residues. In germline, CDR1 is DFQATT, CDR2 SNEGSKA (reference sequence). The CDR3 protein is CSARDRSGGLYMEQFF. In DNA form, the CDR3 reads TGCAGTGCTAGAGATCGGAGCGGGGGGCTTTACATGGAGCAGTTCTTC.

This clonotype was found many times. The CDR3 DNA follows: TGTGCCAGCAGAAGACAGGGGGTCTTAGATACGCAGTATTTT. This gives the protein CASRRQGVLDTQYF. The chain combines TRBV6-5 with TRBJ2-3; TRBD1 matches at 9 bases. Trimming at V came to 6 bases and at J to 5 bases, leaving 6 bases not matched to a gene. Germline V gene sequence: CDR1 MNHEY, CDR2 SVGAGI. There are 14 residues in the CDR3.

With respect to this clonotype: A clone one base away is much larger, so this may be a read error. Because it lacks the conserved phenylalanine or tryptophan at the end, this CDR3 is likely a read error. This chain uses TRBV7-2 with TRBJ2-1; D unresolved. V lost 5 bases and J 6 bases, leaving 8 bases between the germline ends. The length of the CDR3 is 12 residues. Germline V CDR1 and CDR2: SGHTA, FQGNSA. CDR3: CASSRESNEQFL. CDR3 DNA sequence: TGTGCCAGCAGCCGCGAGTCCAATGAGCAGTTCTTG.

V and J are TRBV6-8 and TRBJ1-2, with D hard to call. The CDR3 runs to 16 residues. The V end lost 0 bases, the J end lost 6 bases, and 17 bases lay between the germline ends. Germline V CDR1 and CDR2: MNHGY, SAAAGT. The DNA for the CDR3 is TGTGCCAGCAGTTACTCGTCGGTAGGCGTTAGGGATGGCTACACCTTC. The encoded protein is CASSYSSVGVRDGYTF.